This passage covers 12 T cell receptor beta chains from one sample sequenced in a study of blood T cells in healthy people across ages (dated by TCRdb to 2015 to 2017). The library was made by 5' RACE. Sequenced on an Illumina HiSeq 2500. A second PCR of about 6 to 11 cycles was run with a J-beta primer mix and a sample-barcoded 5' primer. TCRdb applied fastp at Q25 and MiXCR to the public reads, then kept only in-frame beta chains. Identical CDR3 proteins give one entry, which carries the most common genes and DNA. In all, the sample holds 2 million or so distinct CDR3 sequences, and less than 50% of those were seen once. Roughly 2.1% of the sample goes to the ten largest clones. Sequenced: blood. The receptors were gathered from a woman in her thirties or forties in good health.

The J gene is TRBJ2-7, the V gene TRBV7-9; 7 bases fit TRBD2. Germline-derived CDR1 and CDR2 are SEHNR and FQNEAQ (reference sequence). There are 15 residues in the CDR3. J was trimmed by 2 bases and V by 2 bases; bases with no gene match: 6. This CDR3 is CASSLKTSPAYEQYF. In DNA, the CDR3 is TGTGCCAGCAGCTTAAAGACTAGCCCAGCCTACGAGCAGTACTTC.

This clonotype was recorded a few times. The rearrangement uses TRBV11-3 and TRBJ2-1, with TRBD2 matching over 7 bases. This CDR3 has 15 residues. CDR1 and CDR2 from the germline V gene are SGHNT and YENEEA. V lost 6 bases, J lost 0 bases, and 5 bases stayed unmatched. CDR3 bases: TGTGCCAGCAGTTCAGGACTAGTCTCCTACAATGAGCAGTTCTTC. As protein: CASSSGLVSYNEQFF.

This clonotype appeared a few times. This chain joins TRBV12-3 or TRBV12-4 and TRBJ2-7, with D maybe TRBD1 (6 bases). This CDR3 has 16 amino acids. V was cut by 7 bases and J by 0 bases, with 19 bases left in between. CDR3 sequence reads: CASTPRGRGYSYEQYF. The CDR3 region has the DNA TGTGCCAGCACCCCGAGAGGAAGGGGGTACTCCTACGAGCAGTACTTC.

This clonotype was observed a handful of times. The rearrangement links TRBV20-1 to TRBJ1-4, with 11 bases identical to TRBD1. The germline V gene has CDR1 DFQATT and CDR2 SNEGSKA (reference sequence). CDR3 length: 14 amino acids. V lost 5 bases and J lost 5; bases outside the gene matches: 4. CDR3 in amino acids: CSAGGDRGNEKLFF. The CDR3 bases are TGCAGTGCTGGCGGGGACAGGGGGAATGAAAAACTGTTTTTT.

The chain is built from TRBV6-1 and TRBJ1-4, with 7 bases lining up with TRBD1. The CDR3 consists of 17 residues. Germline loops: CDR1 MNHNS, CDR2 SASEGT. V shed 5 bases and J 2 bases; nucleotides not matched to a gene: 11. For the CDR3, the DNA is TGTGCCAGCAGTCCGCAGGGGGGGGCGGACACTAATGAAAAACTGTTTTTT. As protein: CASSPQGGADTNEKLFF.

The chain joins TRBV2 to TRBJ2-4; D remains ambiguous. Trimming pared 8 bases from V and 9 bases from J, leaving 14 bases between. The germline V gene encodes CDR1 SNHLY and CDR2 FYNNEI. The CDR3 has 12 amino acids. The DNA of the CDR3 is TGTGCCAGCCGCGCCTTTATAGGCATTCAGTACTTC. Translated: CASRAFIGIQYF.

The chain links TRBV20-1 to TRBJ2-1; 7 bases map to TRBD2. The J segment lost 4 bases and the V segment lost 6 bases, leaving 9 bases of the junction unmatched. Germline V gene lookup returns CDR1 DFQATT and CDR2 SNEGSKA (reference sequence). The CDR3 runs 14 residues. The CDR3 region is CSARTRDSYNEQFF. The CDR3 DNA follows: TGCAGTGCAAGGACTAGGGATTCGTACAATGAGCAGTTCTTC.

DNA of the CDR3: TGCGCCAGCAGTGCCCGTTTAGCGGGGGGGCCGAGTGAGCAGTTCTTC. Amino acids: CASSARLAGGPSEQFF. The chain is built from TRBV10-1 and TRBJ2-1; 11 nucleotides align to TRBD2. Germline V gene sequence: CDR1 WNHNN, CDR2 SYGVQD (reference sequence). The CDR3 contains 16 residues. J was trimmed by 9 bases and V by 4 bases; bases with no gene match: 11.

V gene TRBV3-1 combines with J gene TRBJ2-2; no firm D call. V was trimmed by 1 base and J by 7 bases, leaving 7 bases between them. Germline values: CDR1 LGHDT, CDR2 YNNKEL (reference sequence). There are 13 residues in the CDR3. CDR3 in amino acids: CASSQGRDGELFF. The CDR3 nucleotides are TGTGCCAGCAGCCAAGGAAGGGACGGGGAGCTGTTTTTT.

The chain uses TRBV20-1 and TRBJ2-3; 7 positions agree with TRBD2. The CDR3 consists of 16 residues. Losses at the gene ends were 3 bases for V and 2 bases for J; bases not matched to a gene: 11. Germline assignment: CDR1 DFQATT and CDR2 SNEGSKA (reference sequence). This CDR3 is CSASRMASGYTDTQYF. CDR3 DNA: TGCAGTGCTAGTCGGATGGCTAGCGGTTACACAGATACGCAGTATTTT.

The V call is TRBV3-1, the J call TRBJ2-5; 9 positions match TRBD2. Trimming removed 4 bases from V and 4 bases from J; junction bases left unmatched: 7. Germline V gene lookup returns CDR1 LGHDT and CDR2 YNNKEL (reference sequence). The CDR3 contains 15 residues. The CDR3 sequence: CASSRGTSRAETQYF. CDR3 sequence (DNA): TGTGCCAGCAGCCGTGGGACTAGCAGGGCAGAGACCCAGTACTTC.

This chain uses TRBV14 with TRBJ2-5; D is undetermined. CDR1 is SGHDN, CDR2 FVKESK, per germline. The V and J ends lost 4 bases and 1 base respectively, with 10 bases between them. CDR3 length equals 14 residues. The CDR3 sequence is CASSPWGFQETQYF. CDR3 DNA sequence: TGTGCCAGCAGCCCCTGGGGATTCCAAGAGACCCAGTACTTC.